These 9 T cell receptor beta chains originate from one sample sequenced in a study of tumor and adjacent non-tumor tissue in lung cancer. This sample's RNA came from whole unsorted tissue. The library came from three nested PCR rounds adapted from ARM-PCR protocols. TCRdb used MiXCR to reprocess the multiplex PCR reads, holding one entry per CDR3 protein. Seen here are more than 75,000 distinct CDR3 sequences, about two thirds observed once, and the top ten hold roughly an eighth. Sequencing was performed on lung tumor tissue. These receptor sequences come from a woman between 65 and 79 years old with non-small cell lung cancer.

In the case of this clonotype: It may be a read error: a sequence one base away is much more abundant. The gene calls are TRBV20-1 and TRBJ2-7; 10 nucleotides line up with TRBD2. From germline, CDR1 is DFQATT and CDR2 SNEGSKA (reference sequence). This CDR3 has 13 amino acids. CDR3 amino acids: CSASSSGSYQQYF. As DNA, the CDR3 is TGCAGTGCTAGTTCTAGCGGGAGCTACCAGCAGTACTTC.

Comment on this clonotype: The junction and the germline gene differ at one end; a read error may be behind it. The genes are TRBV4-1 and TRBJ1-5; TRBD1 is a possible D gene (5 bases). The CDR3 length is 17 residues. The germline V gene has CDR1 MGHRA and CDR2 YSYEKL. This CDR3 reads CANSTGVTLNSNQPQHF. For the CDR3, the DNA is TGCGCCAACAGCACAGGAGTAACTTTGAATAGCAATCAGCCCCAACACTTT.

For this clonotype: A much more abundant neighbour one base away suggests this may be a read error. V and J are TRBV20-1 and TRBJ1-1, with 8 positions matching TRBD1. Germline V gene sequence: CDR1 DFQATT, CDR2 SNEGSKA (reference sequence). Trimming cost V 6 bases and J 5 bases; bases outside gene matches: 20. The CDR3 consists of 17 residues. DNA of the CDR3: TGCAGTGCGAGCGGGCAGGGGGCGAGGAGCGACGGGACTGAAGCTTTCTTT. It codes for CSASGQGARSDGTEAFF.

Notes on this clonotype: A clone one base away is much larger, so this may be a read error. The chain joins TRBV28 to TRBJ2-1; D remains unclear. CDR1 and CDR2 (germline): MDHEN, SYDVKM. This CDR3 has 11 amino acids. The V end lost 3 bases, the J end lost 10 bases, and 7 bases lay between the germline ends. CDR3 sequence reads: CASSFPWEQFF. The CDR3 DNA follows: TGTGCCAGCAGTTTTCCCTGGGAGCAGTTCTTC.

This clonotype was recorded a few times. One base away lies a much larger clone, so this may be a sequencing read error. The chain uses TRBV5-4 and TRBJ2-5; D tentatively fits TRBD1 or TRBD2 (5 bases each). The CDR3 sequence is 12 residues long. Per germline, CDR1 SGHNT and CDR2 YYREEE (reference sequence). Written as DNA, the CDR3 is TGTGCCAGCAGCCGGGACCCTGAGACCCAGAACTTC. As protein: CASSRDPETQNF.

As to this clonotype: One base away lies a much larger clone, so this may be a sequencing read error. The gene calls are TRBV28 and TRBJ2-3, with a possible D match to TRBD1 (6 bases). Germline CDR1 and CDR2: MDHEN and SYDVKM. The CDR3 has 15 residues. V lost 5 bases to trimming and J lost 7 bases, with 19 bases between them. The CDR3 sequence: CASSQHQDGTYTQYF. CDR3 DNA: TGTGCCAGCAGTCAGCACCAAGACGGGACATATACGCAGTATTTT.

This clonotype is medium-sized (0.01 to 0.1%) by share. CDR3 bases: TGTGCCAGCAGCTTTTCTGGAAACACCATATATTTT. Its translation is CASSFSGNTIYF. The V gene is TRBV5-5, the J gene TRBJ1-3; D gene unclear. Trimming shortened V by 2 bases and J by 1 base, and 1 base separated the two germline ends. This CDR3 is 12 amino acids long. Per the germline V gene, CDR1 is SGHKS and CDR2 is YYEKEE (reference sequence).

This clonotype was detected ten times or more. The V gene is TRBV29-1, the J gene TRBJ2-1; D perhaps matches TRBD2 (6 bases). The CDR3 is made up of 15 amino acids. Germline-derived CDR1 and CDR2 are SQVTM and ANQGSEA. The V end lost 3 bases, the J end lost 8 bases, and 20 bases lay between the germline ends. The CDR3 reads CSVDRGAAGRDEQFF. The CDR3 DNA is TGCAGCGTTGATCGGGGTGCGGCGGGAAGAGATGAGCAGTTCTTC.

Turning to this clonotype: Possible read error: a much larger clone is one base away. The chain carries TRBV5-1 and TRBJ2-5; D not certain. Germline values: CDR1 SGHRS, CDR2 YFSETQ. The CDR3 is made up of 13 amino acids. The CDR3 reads CASSLVGQEAQYF. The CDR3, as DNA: TGCGCCAGCAGCTTGGTGGGCCAAGAGGCCCAGTACTTC. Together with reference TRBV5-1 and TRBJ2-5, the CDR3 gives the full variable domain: KAGVTQTPRYLIKTRGQQVTLSCSPISGHRSVSWYQQTPGQGLQFLFEYFSETQRNKGNFPGRFSGRQFSNSRSEMNVSTLELGDSALYLCASSLVGQEAQYFGPGTRLLVL.